Presented here are 3 T cell receptor beta chains from one specimen sequenced in a study of T cell repertoires in cytomegalovirus infection. These receptors have no known antigen. In TCRdb, the reads were re-called with MiXCR into one record per CDR3 protein. The table records roughly 350,000 distinct CDR3 sequences, roughly 34% of them present only once. The input for sequencing was cultured PBMCs, taken from culture after CMV antigen stimulation. The receptors were sampled from a human donor in good health (CMV status not recorded). Some clones in this sample may be carry-over from other donors' samples.

This clonotype was recorded once. The chain is built from TRBV20-1 and TRBJ2-5; 14 bases agree with TRBD2. The CDR3 spans 14 residues. Germline V gives CDR1 DFQATT, CDR2 SNEGSKA (reference sequence). The chain's CDR3 is CRGLAGDVGETQYF. CDR3 in DNA: TGCAGGGGACTAGCGGGAGATGTGGGAGAGACCCAGTACTTC.

The V and J genes are TRBV18 and TRBJ2-5; 7 bases map to TRBD1. The CDR3 is 15 amino acids. From germline, CDR1 is KGHSH and CDR2 LQKENI. The junction had 9 bases not matched to a gene; V was cut back by 3 bases and J by 5 bases. This CDR3 reads CASSPNQGDGETQYF. As DNA, the CDR3 is TGTGCCAGCTCACCTAACCAGGGGGATGGGGAGACCCAGTACTTC.

This clonotype was seen once. The chain has TRBV12-3 or TRBV12-4 and TRBJ2-5, with 8 bases fitting TRBD1. J lost 6 bases, V lost 2 bases, and 11 bases had no gene match. The CDR3 runs 16 residues. The CDR3 bases are TGTGCCAGCAGTTTATTACCGGACAGGGTCGTGAAGACCCAGTACTTC. Translating gives CASSLLPDRVVKTQYF.